This TCR beta chain was documented in a study of T-cell memory formation after mild COVID-19. Study results and limitations: Later expanders leaned CD4+, whereas day 15 to 85 contracting clones were balanced CD4/CD8.

This clonotype was recorded at least ten times. Its antigen is not known. In germline, CDR1 is SGHRS, CDR2 YFSETQ. Trimming took off 6 bases at V and 7 bases at J, with 8 bases between the two ends. The CDR3 consists of 11 residues. TCRdb used MiXCR to reprocess the 5' RACE reads, holding one entry per CDR3 protein. The sample includes 250,000 to 350,000 distinct CDR3 sequences, roughly 13% of them seen just once. The TCR sequence derives from a man aged 18 to 29 who had mild COVID-19 (a few samples of this study predate the infection). Cell type and time point are not known. The chain employs TRBV5-1 and TRBJ2-1; TRBD1 might be the D (7 bases). Sequenced: PBMCs or a T cell subset sorted from them (not recorded which). DNA of the CDR3: TGCGCCAGCACAGGGGGGAATGAGCAGTTCTTC. It is translated as CASTGGNEQFF.